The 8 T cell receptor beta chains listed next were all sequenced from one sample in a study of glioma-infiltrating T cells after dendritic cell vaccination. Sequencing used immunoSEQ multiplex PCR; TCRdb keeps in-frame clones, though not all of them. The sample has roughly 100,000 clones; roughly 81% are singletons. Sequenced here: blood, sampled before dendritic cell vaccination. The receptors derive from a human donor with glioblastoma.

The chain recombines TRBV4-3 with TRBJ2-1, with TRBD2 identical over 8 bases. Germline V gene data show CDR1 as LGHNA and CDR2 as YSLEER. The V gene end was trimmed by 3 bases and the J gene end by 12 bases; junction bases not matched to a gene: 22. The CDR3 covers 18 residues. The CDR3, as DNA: TGCGCCAGCAGCCAGGATCTACCTCGGGGCGGGGGGCGCCTGGGGCAGTTCTTC. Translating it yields CASSQDLPRGGGRLGQFF.

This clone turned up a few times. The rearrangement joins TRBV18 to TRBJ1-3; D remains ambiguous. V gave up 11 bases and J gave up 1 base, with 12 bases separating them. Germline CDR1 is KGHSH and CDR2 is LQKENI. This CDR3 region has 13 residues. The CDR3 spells CADAGTSGNTIYF. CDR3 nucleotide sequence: TGTGCCGATGCGGGCACTTCTGGAAACACCATATATTTT.

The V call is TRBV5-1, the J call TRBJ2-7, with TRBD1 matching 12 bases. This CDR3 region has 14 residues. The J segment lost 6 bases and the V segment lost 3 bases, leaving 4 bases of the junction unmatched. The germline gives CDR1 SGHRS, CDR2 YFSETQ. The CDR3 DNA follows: TGCGCCAGCAGCTGGGGACAGGGGGCAGGCGAGCAGTACTTC. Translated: CASSWGQGAGEQYF.

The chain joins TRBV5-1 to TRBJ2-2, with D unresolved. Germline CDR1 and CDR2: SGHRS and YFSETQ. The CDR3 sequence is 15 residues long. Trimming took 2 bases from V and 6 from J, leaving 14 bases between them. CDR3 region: CASSLGDFTAGELFF. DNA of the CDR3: TGCGCCAGCAGCTTAGGTGACTTTACGGCCGGGGAGCTGTTTTTT.

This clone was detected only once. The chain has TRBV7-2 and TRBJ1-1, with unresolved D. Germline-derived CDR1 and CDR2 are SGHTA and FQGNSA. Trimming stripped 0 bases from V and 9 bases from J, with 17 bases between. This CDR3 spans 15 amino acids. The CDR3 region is CASSLAGSSASQAFF. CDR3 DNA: TGTGCCAGCAGCTTAGCGGGATCGTCCGCTAGCCAAGCTTTCTTT.

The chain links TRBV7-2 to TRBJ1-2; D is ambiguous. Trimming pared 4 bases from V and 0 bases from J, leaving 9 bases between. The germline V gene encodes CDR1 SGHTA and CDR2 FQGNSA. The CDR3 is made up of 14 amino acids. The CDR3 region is CASSSDGTNYGYTF. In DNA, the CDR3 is TGTGCCAGCAGCTCTGACGGGACTAACTATGGCTACACCTTC.

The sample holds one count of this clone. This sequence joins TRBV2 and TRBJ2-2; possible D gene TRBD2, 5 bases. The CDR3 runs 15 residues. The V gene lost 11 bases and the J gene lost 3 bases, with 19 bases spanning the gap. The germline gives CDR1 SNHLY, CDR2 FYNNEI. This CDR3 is CASSAGEGYTGELFF. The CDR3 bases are TGTGCCTCATCCGCCGGGGAAGGGTACACCGGGGAGCTGTTTTTT.

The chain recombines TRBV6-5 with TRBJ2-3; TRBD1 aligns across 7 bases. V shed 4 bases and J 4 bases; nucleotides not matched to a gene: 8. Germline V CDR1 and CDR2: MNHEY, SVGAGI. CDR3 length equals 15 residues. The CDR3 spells CASSLTGLMADTQYF. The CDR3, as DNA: TGTGCCAGCAGTTTGACAGGGTTGATGGCAGATACGCAGTATTTT.